Listed here are 22 T cell receptor beta chains from one sample, sequenced in a study of T cell responses to AZD1222 COVID-19 vaccine. The repertoire was sequenced with immunoSEQ multiplex PCR; TCRdb's copy has only in-frame clones and lacks some. The table shows approximately 100,000 clones, with about 88% occurring only once. Sequencing used peripheral blood, obtained on day 0 of AZD1222 vaccination. The receptors come from an adult in good health.

This chain uses TRBV16 with TRBJ1-1; no firm D call. The V gene lost 3 bases and the J gene lost 7 bases, with 18 bases spanning the gap. This CDR3 contains 15 residues. The germline V gene has CDR1 KGHSY and CDR2 FQNENV. The CDR3 reads CASSHLSREPGEAFF. The CDR3 nucleotides read TGTGCCAGCAGCCACCTTTCCCGGGAACCTGGTGAAGCTTTCTTT.

Turning to this clone: The sample contains more than one DNA sequence encoding this CDR3. The chain carries TRBV5-1 and TRBJ1-5; no reliable D call. This CDR3 spans 15 amino acids. Deletions cut 0 bases from V and 0 bases from J, with 7 bases between. From germline, CDR1 is SGHRS and CDR2 YFSETQ. CDR3 sequence reads: CASSLEGYSNQPQHF. The CDR3, as DNA: TGCGCCAGCAGCTTGGAGGGATATAGCAATCAGCCCCAGCATTTT.

This clone was recorded only once. J is TRBJ1-1 and V is TRBV5-1; 8 bases agree with TRBD1. The junction had 5 bases not matched to a gene; V was cut back by 3 bases and J by 4 bases. The germline CDR1 and CDR2 sequences are SGHRS and YFSETQ. The CDR3 sequence is 14 residues long. The CDR3 is CASSSRQGRTEAFF. The CDR3 nucleotides read TGCGCCAGCAGCTCCCGACAGGGGCGCACTGAAGCTTTCTTT.

The chain recombines TRBV5-1 with TRBJ1-2; D is perhaps TRBD1 (5 bases). The CDR3 loop spans 11 amino acids. Germline V gene data show CDR1 as SGHRS and CDR2 as YFSETQ. Trimming left V 7 bases short and J 5 bases short, with 9 bases between. CDR3 coding DNA: TGCGCCAGCGGCGAGGGGTATGGCTACACCTTC. Translating gives CASGEGYGYTF. The full variable domain, completed using reference TRBV5-1 and TRBJ1-2, is KAGVTQTPRYLIKTRGQQVTLSCSPISGHRSVSWYQQTPGQGLQFLFEYFSETQRNKGNFPGRFSGRQFSNSRSEMNVSTLELGDSALYLCASGEGYGYTFGSGTRLTVV.

The J gene is TRBJ2-3, the V gene TRBV9; 9 bases fit TRBD2. The CDR3 has 15 residues. Germline loops: CDR1 SGDLS, CDR2 YYNGEE. The trim removed 3 bases at V and 2 bases at J, leaving 4 bases unmatched. This CDR3 is CASSGERGDTDTQYF. The CDR3 nucleotides read TGTGCCAGCAGCGGCGAGCGGGGGGACACAGATACGCAGTATTTT.

The chain has TRBV5-1 and TRBJ2-4; D may be TRBD2 (5 bases). The CDR3 runs to 14 residues. CDR1 and CDR2 from the germline V gene are SGHRS and YFSETQ. Trimming took 5 bases from V and 0 from J, leaving 9 bases between them. The CDR3 protein is CASRGDLAKNIQYF. CDR3 nucleotides: TGCGCCAGCAGGGGAGATTTAGCCAAAAACATTCAGTACTTC.

The V and J genes are TRBV2 and TRBJ2-3; D remains ambiguous. The CDR3 length is 11 residues. Germline CDR1 reads SNHLY; CDR2 reads FYNNEI. V was trimmed by 5 bases and J by 5 bases, leaving 5 bases between them. The CDR3 DNA follows: TGTGCCAGCAGTTGGGTAGATACGCAGTATTTT. It codes for CASSWVDTQYF.

The chain is built from TRBV28 and TRBJ2-7; no definite D call. This CDR3 is built from 12 residues. The germline CDR1 and CDR2 sequences are MDHEN and SYDVKM. Trimming took off 1 base at V and 6 bases at J, with 7 bases between the two ends. CDR3 bases: TGTGCCAGCAGTTTATTAGGAAGCGAGCAGTACTTC. Residues: CASSLLGSEQYF.

The chain combines TRBV14 with TRBJ1-6; D is unclear. V gave up 3 bases and J gave up 1 base, with 7 bases separating them. Germline loops: CDR1 SGHDN, CDR2 FVKESK. This CDR3 is 15 amino acids long. As DNA, the CDR3 is TGTGCCAGCAGCCAGGTGGCATCCTATAATTCACCCCTCCACTTT. Amino acid sequence: CASSQVASYNSPLHF. The full variable domain, its missing parts supplied by reference TRBV14 and TRBJ1-6, is EAGVTQFPSHSVIEKGQTVTLRCDPISGHDNLYWYRRVMGKEIKFLLHFVKESKQDESGMPNNRFLAERTGGTYSTLKVQPAELEDSGVYFCASSQVASYNSPLHFGNGTRLTVT.

The chain combines TRBV19 with TRBJ2-7; D may be TRBD1 (5 bases). CDR1 and CDR2 from the germline V gene are LNHDA and SQIVND (reference sequence). Trimming stripped 6 bases from V and 6 bases from J, with 24 bases between. The CDR3 loop spans 16 amino acids. The CDR3 here is CASSSMVLGQKGEQYF. In nucleotides, the CDR3 is TGTGCCAGTAGCTCAATGGTTTTGGGGCAGAAGGGCGAGCAGTACTTC.

In this sample, this clone turned up once. This chain links TRBV7-6 with TRBJ2-1; D may be TRBD2 (6 bases). Trimming pared 4 bases from V and 9 bases from J, leaving 13 bases between. This CDR3 is built from 13 residues. Germline V CDR1 and CDR2: SGHVS, FNYEAQ. The chain's CDR3 is CASSSMTRTEQFF. The CDR3 DNA reads as TGTGCCAGCAGCTCTATGACTAGGACTGAGCAGTTCTTC.

This clone appeared a single time. The chain carries TRBV5-1 and TRBJ2-3; D uncertain. The germline V gene has CDR1 SGHRS and CDR2 YFSETQ. The CDR3 is 16 amino acids. Trimming took 0 bases from V and 0 from J, leaving 11 bases between them. This CDR3 is CASSLEGTASTDTQYF. The CDR3 DNA is TGCGCCAGCAGCTTGGAGGGAACCGCTAGCACAGATACGCAGTATTTT.

The CDR3 nucleotides read TGTGCCAGCAGCGGGACAGGGCCGGAGACCCAGTACTTC. Its translation is CASSGTGPETQYF. The rearrangement joins TRBV9 to TRBJ2-5, with 8 bases lining up with TRBD1. This CDR3 has 13 residues. The germline V gene has CDR1 SGDLS and CDR2 YYNGEE. V shed 3 bases and J 5 bases; nucleotides not matched to a gene: 3.

The table lists this clone with a few counts. This rearrangement joins TRBV10-3 to TRBJ2-1, with D perhaps TRBD2 (5 bases). The germline V and J ends were trimmed by 6 bases and 8 bases, with 11 bases remaining between them. CDR3 length: 12 residues. Germline values: CDR1 ENHRY, CDR2 SYGVKD. The CDR3 DNA reads as TGTGCCATCAGGTCCGAGGGAGATGAGCAGTTCTTC. Residues: CAIRSEGDEQFF.

The rearrangement links TRBV2 to TRBJ2-7; D may match TRBD1 or TRBD2 (5 bases each). V was shortened by 10 bases and J by 1 base, with 26 bases between the two germline ends. Germline V gene lookup returns CDR1 SNHLY and CDR2 FYNNEI. The CDR3 spans 17 residues. CDR3 sequence (DNA): TGTGCCACCACGGGTCCTCTTTTTGGCTGGGGGTCCTACGAGCAGTACTTC. Protein sequence: CATTGPLFGWGSYEQYF.

CDR3 residues: CATSRYTPGAGNTIYF. CDR3 DNA sequence: TGTGCCACCAGCAGATATACCCCGGGGGCTGGAAACACCATATATTTT. The chain is built from TRBV15 and TRBJ1-3; TRBD1 might be the D (5 bases). The CDR3 contains 16 residues. With 2 bases removed from V and 2 bases from J, the gap between germline ends came to 13 bases. Germline loops: CDR1 LNHNV, CDR2 YYDKDF (reference sequence).

The chain couples TRBV5-3 to TRBJ2-7; D is ambiguous. TRBV5-3 is an ORF, with its function uncertain. Trimming removed 0 bases from V and 1 base from J, with 11 bases in between. This CDR3 is 15 amino acids long. The CDR3, as DNA: TGTGCCAGAAGCTTGGTTGGCACACTGTCCTACGAGCAGTACTTC. It yields the protein CARSLVGTLSYEQYF.

This clone was observed once. This rearrangement joins TRBV5-5 to TRBJ2-2; 7 bases agree with TRBD1. CDR3 length: 15 residues. Germline V gene sequence: CDR1 SGHKS, CDR2 YYEKEE (reference sequence). Germline trimming cut 4 bases from V and 5 bases from J; bases unmatched to any gene: 8. For the CDR3, the DNA is TGTGCCAGCAGCCCTACAGGGGTTGGAACCGGGGAGCTGTTTTTT. Its translation: CASSPTGVGTGELFF.

The rearrangement uses TRBV5-4 and TRBJ2-3; TRBD2 agrees at 8 bases. Germline CDR1 is SGHNT and CDR2 is YYREEE (reference sequence). The CDR3 has 16 amino acids. Unmatched junction bases numbered 7, after V lost 0 bases and J lost 4 bases. CDR3 DNA sequence: TGTGCCAGCAGCTTGGCGGGGGGGAATAGTGCAGATACGCAGTATTTT. It specifies CASSLAGGNSADTQYF.

This sequence joins TRBV5-4 and TRBJ2-3; D uncertain. The CDR3 has 15 residues. CDR1 is SGHNT and CDR2 is YYREEE in the germline V gene (reference sequence). Trimming pared 0 bases from V and 2 bases from J, leaving 10 bases between. The CDR3 bases are TGTGCCAGCAGCTTGGTCGCAGGCTCCACAGATACGCAGTATTTT. This gives the protein CASSLVAGSTDTQYF.

This sequence joins TRBV5-8 and TRBJ2-4; 7 nucleotides agree with TRBD1. The CDR3 is made up of 17 amino acids. Germline V gene sequence: CDR1 SGHTS, CDR2 YDEGEE. J was trimmed by 2 bases and V by 4 bases; bases with no gene match: 12. The CDR3 sequence is CASSNEGGTDPKNIQYF. The CDR3 DNA reads as TGTGCCAGCAGCAACGAGGGTGGGACAGATCCCAAAAACATTCAGTACTTC.

This chain joins TRBV11-2 and TRBJ2-5; 13 bases are a match to TRBD2. Looked up from germline, CDR1 is SGHAT and CDR2 is FQNNGV. With V trimmed by 1 base and J by 5 bases, 1 base remained unmatched. The CDR3 has 15 amino acids. CDR3 bases: TGTGCCAGCAGCTTAGGACTAGCGGGAGGTGAGACCCAGTACTTC. Protein product: CASSLGLAGGETQYF.